This entry lists 7 T cell receptor beta chains sequenced from one sample in a study of shared clonotypes between healthy human individuals. The protocol was immunoSEQ multiplex PCR, while the TCRdb copy is restricted to in-frame clones and leaves out a portion. This table has some 2,400,000 clones, about 94% appearing once. Sequencing was performed on naive CD4+ T cells sorted from blood. Regarding subset: CD45RA+ positively selected. The receptors shown here come from a man aged 18 to 29 in good health.

This clone was seen just once. This chain uses TRBV19 with TRBJ2-4; possible D gene TRBD2, 6 bases. CDR1 is LNHDA, CDR2 SQIVND, per germline (reference sequence). The CDR3 totals 17 residues. Trimming removed 0 bases at V and 0 bases at J, with 12 bases between. CDR3 region: CASSIDLEGLAKNIQYF. CDR3 nucleotides: TGTGCCAGTAGTATAGATCTAGAGGGACTAGCCAAAAACATTCAGTACTTC.

V is TRBV7-9 and J is TRBJ2-5; TRBD1 aligns across 8 bases. Trimming took 1 base from V and 0 from J; bases not matched to a gene: 7. There are 17 residues in the CDR3. Per the germline V gene, CDR1 is SEHNR and CDR2 is FQNEAQ (reference sequence). The CDR3 spells CASSLESGQADQETQYF. The CDR3 region has the DNA TGTGCCAGCAGCTTAGAATCGGGACAGGCCGACCAAGAGACCCAGTACTTC.

The rearrangement links TRBV30 to TRBJ1-1; 7 nucleotides match TRBD1. Trimming cost V 7 bases and J 3 bases; bases outside gene matches: 2. The germline CDR1 and CDR2 sequences are GTSNPN and SVGIG (reference sequence). The CDR3 contains 11 residues. The chain's CDR3 is CAYTGDTEAFF. Here the CDR3 DNA reads TGTGCCTATACAGGGGACACTGAAGCTTTCTTT.

V and J are TRBV7-9 and TRBJ1-2, with no clear D. Germline assignment: CDR1 SEHNR and CDR2 FQNEAQ (reference sequence). Trimming shortened V by 5 bases and J by 0 bases, and 10 bases separated the two germline ends. The CDR3 has 14 amino acids. Written as DNA, the CDR3 is TGTGCCAGCAGCCGTCTCGGGGCTAACTATGGCTACACCTTC. Its protein product is CASSRLGANYGYTF.

About this clone: Distinct nucleotide sequences in the sample also encode this CDR3. The gene calls are TRBV5-4 and TRBJ2-1, with 14 bases identical to TRBD2. CDR1 and CDR2 from the germline V gene are SGHNT and YYREEE (reference sequence). The CDR3 loop spans 16 amino acids. V was pared by 4 bases and J by 4 bases, with 4 bases of the junction left unmatched. The CDR3 loop is CASSLGTSGGYNEQFF. In DNA form, the CDR3 reads TGTGCCAGCAGCCTAGGGACTAGCGGGGGATACAATGAGCAGTTCTTC.

V usage is TRBV5-4 and J usage is TRBJ1-1; 8 bases fit TRBD1. Losses at the gene ends were 3 bases for V and 0 bases for J; bases not matched to a gene: 10. CDR1 and CDR2 from the germline V gene are SGHNT and YYREEE (reference sequence). The CDR3 is made up of 17 amino acids. The CDR3: CASSSRTGNVMNTEAFF. CDR3 nucleotides: TGTGCCAGCAGCTCTAGGACAGGGAATGTAATGAACACTGAAGCTTTCTTT.

The rearrangement uses TRBV2 and TRBJ2-6; either TRBD1 or TRBD2 may fit D (5 bases each). Germline CDR1 SNHLY, CDR2 FYNNEI. The CDR3 has 17 residues. The DNA of the CDR3 is TGTGCGCCACGGGCCCGGAGGACAATCTCTGGGGCCAACGTCCTGACTTTC. Its translation is CAPRARRTISGANVLTF.